Given below is one T cell receptor (beta chain) in context. The sample belongs to a study of cytomegalovirus exposure and HLA in healthy donors. The PCR contained 60 Vbeta and 13 Jbeta primers. Measured with immunoSEQ multiplex PCR; TCRdb has only the in-frame clones, and not every one. Among some 200,000 clones listed, approximately 80% were seen once. The germline gives CDR1 SGHAT, CDR2 FQNNGV. The CDR3 has 13 amino acids. V was cut by 0 bases and J by 11 bases, with 13 bases left in between. The receptor was isolated from a woman in her twenties or thirties in good health and CMV-seronegative. The V gene is TRBV11-2, the J gene TRBJ1-1; D possibly corresponds to TRBD1 (5 bases). The sample taken for sequencing was PBMCs. The CDR3 loop reads CASSLDRAAWAFF. In DNA form, the CDR3 reads TGTGCCAGCAGCTTAGACAGGGCGGCGTGGGCTTTCTTT.